This T cell receptor (beta chain) comes out of a study of blood T cell repertoires in COVID-19. Whole-study context: COVID-19 samples, acute and convalescent, were from the United States, Italy and Spain. The cDNA or gDNA used as material had been derived from T cells, B-cell-depleted T cells, or PBMCs.

Germline CDR1 MDHEN, CDR2 SYDVKM. V lost 4 bases, J lost 9 bases, and 17 bases stayed unmatched. The CDR3 totals 16 residues. Study processing details: Amplification with reference gene primers provided the estimates of nucleated cell counts. Repertoires were generated with immunoSEQ multiplex PCR, while TCRdb's copy carries only in-frame clones and drops some. The V and J calls and clone size come from that table; D and trimming were worked out from the DNA. In the table there are around 60,000 clones, around 89% of which are singletons. The TCR comes from a man in his 60s with active COVID-19. This chain links TRBV28 with TRBJ2-5; 7 positions match TRBD2. Sequenced input: peripheral blood. The CDR3 DNA sequence: TGTGCCAGCAGTTCCCACAGTCTAGCGGTTGCTGGGGCCCAGTACTTC. Amino acids: CASSSHSLAVAGAQYF.